The source of this TCR beta chain is a study of technical replicates of blood from several donors. Generated by immunoSEQ multiplex PCR, the TCRdb table keeps only in-frame clones and is missing some. The sample contains approximately 73,000 clones, 93% of which appear only once. There are 15 residues in the CDR3. CDR1 and CDR2 (germline): MNHEY, SVGAGI. Trimming cost V 5 bases and J 3 bases; bases outside gene matches: 9. The gene calls are TRBV6-5 and TRBJ2-7, with 8 positions matching TRBD2. This TCR came from a human donor in good health. Sequencing was carried out using T cells isolated from PBMCs. CDR3 bases: TGTGCCAGCAGTGCCCCGGGACTAGGAGTCTACGAGCAGTACTTC. Its translation is CASSAPGLGVYEQYF.